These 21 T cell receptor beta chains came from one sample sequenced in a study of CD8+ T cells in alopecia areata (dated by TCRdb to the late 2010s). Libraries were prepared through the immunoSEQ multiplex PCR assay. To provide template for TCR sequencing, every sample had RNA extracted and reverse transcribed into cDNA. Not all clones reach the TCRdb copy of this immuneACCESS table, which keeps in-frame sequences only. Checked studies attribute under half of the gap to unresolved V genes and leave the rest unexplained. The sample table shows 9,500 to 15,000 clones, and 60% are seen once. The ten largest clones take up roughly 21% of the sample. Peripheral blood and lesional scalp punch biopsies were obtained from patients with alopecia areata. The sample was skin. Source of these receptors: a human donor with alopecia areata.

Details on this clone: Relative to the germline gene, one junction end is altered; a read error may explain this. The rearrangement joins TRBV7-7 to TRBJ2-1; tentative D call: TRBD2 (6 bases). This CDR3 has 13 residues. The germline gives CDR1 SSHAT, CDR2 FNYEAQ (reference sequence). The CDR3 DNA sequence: TGTGCTAGCAGCTTAGCCGGGAGTAATGAGCAGTTCTTC. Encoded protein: CASSLAGSNEQFF.

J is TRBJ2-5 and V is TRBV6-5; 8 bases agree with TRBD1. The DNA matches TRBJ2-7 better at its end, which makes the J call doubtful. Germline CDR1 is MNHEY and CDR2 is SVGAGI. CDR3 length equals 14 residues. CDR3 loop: CASSPGTGNYEQYF. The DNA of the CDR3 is TGTGCCAGCAGCCCCGGGACAGGTAACTACGAGCAGTACTTC.

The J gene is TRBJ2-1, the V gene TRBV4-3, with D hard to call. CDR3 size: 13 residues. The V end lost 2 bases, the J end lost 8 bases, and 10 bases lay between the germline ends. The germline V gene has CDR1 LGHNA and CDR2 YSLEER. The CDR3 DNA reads TGCGCCAGCAGCCAACGGGTTCGGGATGAGCAGTTCTTC. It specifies CASSQRVRDEQFF.

Written as DNA, the CDR3 is TGTGCCAGCAGCAAAACCCTCTTCGGCGAGCAGTACTTC. Its protein product is CASSKTLFGEQYF. This chain connects TRBV7-9 to TRBJ2-7; no definite D call. Trimming removed 5 bases at V and 6 bases at J, with 14 bases between. Germline CDR1 and CDR2: SEHNR and FQNEAQ (reference sequence). The CDR3 has 13 residues.

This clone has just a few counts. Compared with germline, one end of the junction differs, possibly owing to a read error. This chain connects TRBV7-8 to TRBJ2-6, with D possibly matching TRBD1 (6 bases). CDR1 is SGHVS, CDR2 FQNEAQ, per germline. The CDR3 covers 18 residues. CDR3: CASTLTHTNRAGANVLTF. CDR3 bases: TGTGCCAGCACCTTAACCCATACAAACAGGGCTGGGGCCAACGTCCTGACTTTC.

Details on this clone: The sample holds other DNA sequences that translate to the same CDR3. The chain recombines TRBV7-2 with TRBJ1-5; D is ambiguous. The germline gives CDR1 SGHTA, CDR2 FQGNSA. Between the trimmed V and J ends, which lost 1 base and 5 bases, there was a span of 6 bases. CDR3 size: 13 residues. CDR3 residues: CASSLGLDQPQHF. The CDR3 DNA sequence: TGTGCCAGCAGCTTAGGCTTAGATCAGCCCCAGCATTTT.

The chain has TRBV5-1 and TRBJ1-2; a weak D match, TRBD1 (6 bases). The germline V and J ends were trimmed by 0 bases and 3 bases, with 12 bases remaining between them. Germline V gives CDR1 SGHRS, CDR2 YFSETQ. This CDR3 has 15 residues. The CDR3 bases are TGCGCCAGCAGCTTGGACGCAGGGGCCGACTATGGCTACACCTTC. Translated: CASSLDAGADYGYTF.

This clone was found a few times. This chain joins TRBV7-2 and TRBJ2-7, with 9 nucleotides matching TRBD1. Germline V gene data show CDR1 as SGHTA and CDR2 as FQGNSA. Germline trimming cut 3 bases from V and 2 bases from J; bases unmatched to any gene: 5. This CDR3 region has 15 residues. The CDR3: CASSFRGQGPYEQYF. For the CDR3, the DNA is TGTGCCAGCAGCTTCCGGGGACAGGGCCCCTACGAGCAGTACTTC.

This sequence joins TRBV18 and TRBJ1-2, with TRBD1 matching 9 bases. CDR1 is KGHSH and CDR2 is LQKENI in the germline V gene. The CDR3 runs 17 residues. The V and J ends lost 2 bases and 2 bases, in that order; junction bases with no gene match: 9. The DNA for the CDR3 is TGTGCCAGCTCACCATCTCGTAGTACAGGGGGCAACTATGGCTACACCTTC. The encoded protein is CASSPSRSTGGNYGYTF.

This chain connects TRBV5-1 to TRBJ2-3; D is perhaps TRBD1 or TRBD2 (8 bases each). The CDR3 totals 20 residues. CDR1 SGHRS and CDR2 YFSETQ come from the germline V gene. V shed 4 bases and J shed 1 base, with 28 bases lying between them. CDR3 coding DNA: TGCGCCAGCAGCAAAGGGGACAGGTCCTCAGCGGGAGTCCGCACAGATACGCAGTATTTT. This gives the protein CASSKGDRSSAGVRTDTQYF. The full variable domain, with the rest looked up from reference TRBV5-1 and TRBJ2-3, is KAGVTQTPRYLIKTRGQQVTLSCSPISGHRSVSWYQQTPGQGLQFLFEYFSETQRNKGNFPGRFSGRQFSNSRSEMNVSTLELGDSALYLCASSKGDRSSAGVRTDTQYFGPGTRLTVL.

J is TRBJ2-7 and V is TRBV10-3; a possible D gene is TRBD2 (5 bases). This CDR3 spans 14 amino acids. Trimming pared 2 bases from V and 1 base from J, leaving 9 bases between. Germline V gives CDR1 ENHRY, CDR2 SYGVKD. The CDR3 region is CAISERSGSYEQYF. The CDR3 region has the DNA TGTGCCATCAGTGAGCGGTCGGGATCCTACGAGCAGTACTTC.

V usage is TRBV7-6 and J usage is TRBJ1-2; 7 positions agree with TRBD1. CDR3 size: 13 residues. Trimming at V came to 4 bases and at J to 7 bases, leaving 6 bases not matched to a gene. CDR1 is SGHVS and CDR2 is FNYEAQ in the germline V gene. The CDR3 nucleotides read TGTGCCAGCAGCTCCCCCAGGGGGTCTGGCTACACCTTC. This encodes CASSSPRGSGYTF.

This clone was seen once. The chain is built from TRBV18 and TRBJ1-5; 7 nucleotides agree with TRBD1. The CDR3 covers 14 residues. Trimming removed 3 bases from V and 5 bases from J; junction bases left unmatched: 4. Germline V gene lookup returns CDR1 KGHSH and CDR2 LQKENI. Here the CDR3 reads CASSPTGSDQPQHF. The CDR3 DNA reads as TGTGCCAGCTCACCGACAGGGTCTGATCAGCCCCAGCATTTT.

CDR3 sequence: CAISERGSQETQYF. CDR3 DNA: TGTGCCATCAGTGAGAGGGGCTCTCAAGAGACCCAGTACTTC. This chain uses TRBV10-3 with TRBJ2-5; D is possibly TRBD1 (5 bases). Trimming took 2 bases from V and 2 from J, leaving 9 bases between them. This CDR3 has 14 amino acids. Germline CDR1 and CDR2: ENHRY and SYGVKD.

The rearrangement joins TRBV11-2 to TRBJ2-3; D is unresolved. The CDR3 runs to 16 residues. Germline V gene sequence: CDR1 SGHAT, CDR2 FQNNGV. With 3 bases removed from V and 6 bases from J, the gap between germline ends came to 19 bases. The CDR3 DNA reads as TGTGCCAGCAGCTTTGGCCCGTCTGGCCAACACGATACGCAGTATTTT. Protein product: CASSFGPSGQHDTQYF.

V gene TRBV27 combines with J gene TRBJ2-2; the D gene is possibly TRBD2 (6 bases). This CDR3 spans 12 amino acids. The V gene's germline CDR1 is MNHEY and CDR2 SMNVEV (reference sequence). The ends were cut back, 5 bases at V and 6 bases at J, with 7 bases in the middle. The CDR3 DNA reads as TGTGCCAGCAGTGGAGGGTCCGGGGAGCTGTTTTTT. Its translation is CASSGGSGELFF.

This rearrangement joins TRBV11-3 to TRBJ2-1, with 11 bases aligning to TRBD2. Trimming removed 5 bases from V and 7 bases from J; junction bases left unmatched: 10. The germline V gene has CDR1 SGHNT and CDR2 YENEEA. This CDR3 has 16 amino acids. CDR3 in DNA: TGTGCCAGCAGCCTCGGGACTAGCGGAGGGGGGAATGAGCAGTTCTTC. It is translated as CASSLGTSGGGNEQFF.

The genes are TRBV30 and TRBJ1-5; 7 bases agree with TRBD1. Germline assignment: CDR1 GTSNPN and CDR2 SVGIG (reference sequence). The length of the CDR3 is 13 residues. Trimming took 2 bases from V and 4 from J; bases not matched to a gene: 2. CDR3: CAWSTGENQPQHF. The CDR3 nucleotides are TGTGCCTGGAGTACAGGGGAAAATCAGCCCCAGCATTTT.

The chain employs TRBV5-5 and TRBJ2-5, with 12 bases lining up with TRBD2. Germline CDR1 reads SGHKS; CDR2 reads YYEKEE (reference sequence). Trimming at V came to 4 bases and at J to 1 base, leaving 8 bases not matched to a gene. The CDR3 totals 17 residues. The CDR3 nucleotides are TGTGCCAGCAGCCTCAGCACTAGCGGGAGGTTCCAAGAGACCCAGTACTTC. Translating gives CASSLSTSGRFQETQYF.

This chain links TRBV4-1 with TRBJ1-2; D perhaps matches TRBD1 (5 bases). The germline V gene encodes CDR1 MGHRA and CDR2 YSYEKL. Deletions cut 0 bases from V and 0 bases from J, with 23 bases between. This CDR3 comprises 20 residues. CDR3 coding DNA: TGCGCCAGCAGCCAAGATGTTCTCCACCTCGACAGCCGAACTAACTATGGCTACACCTTC. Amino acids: CASSQDVLHLDSRTNYGYTF.

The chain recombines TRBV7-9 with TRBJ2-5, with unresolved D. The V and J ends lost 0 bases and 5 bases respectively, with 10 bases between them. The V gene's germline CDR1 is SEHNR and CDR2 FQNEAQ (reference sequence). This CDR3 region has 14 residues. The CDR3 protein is CASSLAVSTETQYF. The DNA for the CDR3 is TGTGCCAGCAGCTTAGCCGTGTCCACGGAGACCCAGTACTTC.